This T cell receptor (beta chain) was recorded in a study of cytomegalovirus exposure and HLA in healthy donors. Study background: Drawn from HLA-typed donors, approximately 85 million unique TCRs were held in an early data release.

Study-wide results and limits: A missense variant in DCLRE1C was later tied to TCR beta V- and J-gene trimming.

In the PCR, 60 Vbeta and 13 Jbeta primers were used. This table comes from immunoSEQ multiplex PCR, and its TCRdb copy is limited to in-frame clones, with some not included. Of 120,000 or so clones in the sample, approximately 80% were seen once. At the time of sampling, donors were nominally healthy, though unrecorded immune exposures were likely. On this clone itself: The antigen remains undetermined.

The V end was cut by 4 bases, the J end by 7 bases, with 11 bases between. The CDR3 extends over 12 amino acids. CDR1 is GTSNPN and CDR2 is SVGIG in the germline V gene (reference sequence). What was sequenced was PBMCs. The chain couples TRBV30 to TRBJ2-1; D is perhaps TRBD1 (5 bases). The sequence was obtained from a man between 50 and 59 years old in good health and CMV-seropositive. The CDR3 DNA is TGTGCCTGGAACGTGGGGCGGAATGAGCAGTTCTTC. Encoded protein: CAWNVGRNEQFF.